The text below deals with one TCR beta chain. Its antigen is unknown. No quality values exist for individual bases; no much larger clone is one base distant. The library was generated by the immunoSEQ multiplex PCR assay. As stored in TCRdb, this immuneACCESS dataset retains in-frame rearrangements with V and J assigned. A fraction of the clones does not appear; measured against another copy, unresolved V genes explain less than half of the discrepancy, and the remainder lacks a known reason. Recorded for this sample are about 75,000 clones; approximately 88% of them occurred a single time. The top ten constitute around 15% of the sample. This entry is derived from a study of control samples from healthy donors and cancer patients (TCRdb year 2020). The origin of this receptor is a man aged 45-65 years in good health. The sequenced sample was blood.

This receptor carries the CDR3 CASSERHLPFSSNQPQHF. Here is the DNA: TGTGCCAGCAGTGAACGGCACCTACCTTTCTCTTCTAATCAGCCCCAGCATTTT. The rearranged segments are TRBV6-1 and TRBJ1-5; confidence is insufficient to name the D gene. V sheds 2 bases and J sheds 4 bases, leaving 21 bases between their ends. The CDR3 measures 18 amino acids from cysteine to phenylalanine. Left in the record is the CDR3 DNA by itself, 54 bases read in frame from the first base. CDR1 is given as MNHNS and CDR2 as SASEGT, both from the germline V gene.